Listed below are T cell receptor beta chains from one sample, sequenced in a study of blood T cells in healthy people across ages. TCRdb reanalysed the 5' RACE reads using MiXCR and keeps one entry per CDR3 protein. The table shows 700,000 to 800,000 distinct CDR3 sequences, with roughly 47% occurring only once. The specimen was blood. The receptors were sampled from a woman in her sixties in good health. Each CDR3 is given without its conserved first and last residue.

j_call v_call cdr3_aa
TRBJ2-3 TRBV5-1 ASSTGLAGGPGTDTQY
TRBJ2-3 TRBV7-9 ASSGPSGRVADTQY
TRBJ2-3 TRBV5-1 ASSGTGGAGQY
TRBJ2-7 TRBV7-2 ASSLEFSGVYEQY
TRBJ2-7 TRBV4-2 ASSQATGGPSSYEQY
TRBJ2-7 TRBV20-1 SAAEGQAVYEQY
TRBJ2-7 TRBV3-1 ASSRDRPGEQY
TRBJ2-6 TRBV12-3/TRBV12-4 ASSFSRAGANVLT
TRBJ2-4 TRBV3-1 ASSQDAGSTIQY
TRBJ2-5 TRBV7-9 ASSLARLAGGPNYNEQY
TRBJ1-2 TRBV6-1 ASPKVGTGPYGYT
TRBJ1-5 TRBV12-3/TRBV12-4 ASSLMGGHQPQH
TRBJ2-3 TRBV7-2 ASSTGGGGTDTQY
TRBJ2-5 TRBV12-5 ASGLNSGSRWVQY
TRBJ2-6 TRBV20-1 SARTISAGANVLT
TRBJ1-5 TRBV28 ASSHRFSNQPQH
TRBJ2-1 TRBV10-3 ASSPTDSNEQF
TRBJ1-2 TRBV6-2/TRBV6-3 ASSLDSYYGCT
TRBJ2-7 TRBV20-1 SASGVYEQY
TRBJ2-7 TRBV7-9 ASTSVGRANDPYEQY
TRBJ2-4 TRBV6-2/TRBV6-3 ASSYMDRANIQY
TRBJ2-7 TRBV6-2/TRBV6-3 ASSYSPGRATYEQY
TRBJ2-1 TRBV4-1 ASRPGQGFEEQF
TRBJ1-2 TRBV12-3/TRBV12-4 ASSLTETNGYT
TRBJ2-7 TRBV7-2 ASSERSGNEQY
TRBJ2-3 TRBV6-5 ASSRDRAPDTQY
TRBJ1-2 TRBV9 ASSRDRVGGYT
TRBJ1-5 TRBV27 ASSRQGQYQPQH
TRBJ2-1 TRBV7-2 ASSFGTSFNEQF
TRBJ2-4 TRBV10-3 AISDGTLAKNIQY
. TRBV2 ASNRQGYEQY
TRBJ2-1 TRBV20-1 SAPPGQESYNEQF
TRBJ1-4 TRBV18 ASSPSGSGEKLF
. TRBV6-6 ASTPTGYNEQY
TRBJ1-5 TRBV20-1 SARGTGGSNQPQH
TRBJ2-7 TRBV5-1 ASSLETGHSYEQY
TRBJ2-1 TRBV25-1 ASSRDYWQF
TRBJ1-2 TRBV12-3/TRBV12-4 ASSLGQISYT
TRBJ2-1 TRBV6-2/TRBV6-3 ASKKGTSGASNEQF
TRBJ2-7 TRBV20-1 SVEGSYEQY
TRBJ2-3 TRBV12-3/TRBV12-4 ASSPLIGPPPGTDTQY
TRBJ2-3 TRBV9 ASSPRGLDTQY
TRBJ1-2 TRBV20-1 SANIPGQGARGYT
TRBJ2-1 TRBV4-1 ASSQDQVPYNEQF
TRBJ2-5 TRBV6-5 ASNLNRGRLNGTQY
TRBJ2-3 TRBV7-3 ASSLSMYTDTQY
TRBJ2-2 TRBV12-3/TRBV12-4 ASSPAGGTGELF
. TRBV12-3/TRBV12-4 ASTFGLADYEQY
TRBJ2-1 TRBV6-5 ASSLDLGGVYEQF
TRBJ1-1 TRBV29-1 SVEPDRVSTEAF
TRBJ2-7 TRBV28 ASTRAASYEQY
TRBJ1-4 TRBV28 ASSLSTGGGEKLF
TRBJ2-5 TRBV3-1 ASSQDGTGLWEQY
TRBJ1-5 TRBV5-1 ASSMVKKLGQGAGNQPQH
TRBJ2-5 TRBV7-9 ASSLTGTGGETQY
TRBJ2-1 TRBV6-1 ASSEGGLREF
TRBJ1-2 TRBV27 ASSLSGLGGYT